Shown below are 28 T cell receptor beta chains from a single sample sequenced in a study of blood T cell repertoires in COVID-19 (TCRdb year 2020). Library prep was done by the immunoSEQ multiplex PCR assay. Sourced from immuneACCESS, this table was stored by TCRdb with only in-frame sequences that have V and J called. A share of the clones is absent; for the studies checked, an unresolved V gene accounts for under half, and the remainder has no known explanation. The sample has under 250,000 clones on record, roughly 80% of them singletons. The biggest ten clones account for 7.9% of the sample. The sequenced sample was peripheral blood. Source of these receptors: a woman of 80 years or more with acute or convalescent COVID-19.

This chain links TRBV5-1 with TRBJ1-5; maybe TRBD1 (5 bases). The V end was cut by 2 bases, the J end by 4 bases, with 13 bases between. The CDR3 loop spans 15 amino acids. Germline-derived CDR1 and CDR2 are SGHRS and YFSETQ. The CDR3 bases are TGCGCCAGCAGCTTTGGTTTAGGGGATAATCAGCCCCAGCATTTT. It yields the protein CASSFGLGDNQPQHF. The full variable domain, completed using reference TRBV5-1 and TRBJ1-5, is KAGVTQTPRYLIKTRGQQVTLSCSPISGHRSVSWYQQTPGQGLQFLFEYFSETQRNKGNFPGRFSGRQFSNSRSEMNVSTLELGDSALYLCASSFGLGDNQPQHFGDGTRLSIL.

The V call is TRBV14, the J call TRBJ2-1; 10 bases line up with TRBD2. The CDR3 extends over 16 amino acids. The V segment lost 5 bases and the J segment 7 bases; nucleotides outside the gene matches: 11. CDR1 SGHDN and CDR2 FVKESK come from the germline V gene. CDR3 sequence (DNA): TGTGCCAGCAGCTCGGAGCGGGGGGGCCGATCTAATGAGCAGTTCTTC. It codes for CASSSERGGRSNEQFF.

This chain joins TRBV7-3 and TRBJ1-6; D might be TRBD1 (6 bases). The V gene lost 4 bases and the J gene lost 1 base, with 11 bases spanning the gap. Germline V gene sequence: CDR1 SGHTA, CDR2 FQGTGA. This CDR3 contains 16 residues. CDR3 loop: CASSSKGGSYNSPLHF. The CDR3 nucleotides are TGTGCCAGCAGCTCGAAGGGGGGGTCCTATAATTCACCCCTCCACTTT.

As DNA, the CDR3 is TGTGCCAGCAGCCAAGATATGGTAGTCTACAATGAGCAGTTCTTC. Amino acids: CASSQDMVVYNEQFF. The rearrangement joins TRBV3-1 (or the pseudogene TRBV3-2) to TRBJ2-1; no clear D. V lost 0 bases and J 3 bases, leaving 9 bases between the germline ends. Germline CDR1 and CDR2: LGHDT and YNNKEL (reference sequence). The CDR3 loop spans 15 amino acids.

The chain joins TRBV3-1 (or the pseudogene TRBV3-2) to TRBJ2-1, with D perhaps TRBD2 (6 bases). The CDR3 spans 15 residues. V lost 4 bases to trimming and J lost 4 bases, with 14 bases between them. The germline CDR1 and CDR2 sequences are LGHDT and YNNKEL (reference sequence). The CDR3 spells CASSRGYGGYNEQFF. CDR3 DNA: TGTGCCAGCAGCCGCGGCTACGGGGGTTACAATGAGCAGTTCTTC.

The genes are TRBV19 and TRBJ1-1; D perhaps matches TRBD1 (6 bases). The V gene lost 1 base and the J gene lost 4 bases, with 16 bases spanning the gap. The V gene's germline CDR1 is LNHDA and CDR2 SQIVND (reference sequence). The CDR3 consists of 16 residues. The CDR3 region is CASSIAGQTGSTEAFF. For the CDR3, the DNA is TGTGCCAGTAGTATAGCTGGGCAGACAGGTTCCACTGAAGCTTTCTTT.

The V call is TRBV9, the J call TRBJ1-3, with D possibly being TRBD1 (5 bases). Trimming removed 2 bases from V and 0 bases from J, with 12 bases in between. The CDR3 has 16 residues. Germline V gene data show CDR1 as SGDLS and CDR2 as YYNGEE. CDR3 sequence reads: CASSVGGGSSGNTIYF. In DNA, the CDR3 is TGTGCCAGCAGCGTGGGGGGTGGTAGCTCTGGAAACACCATATATTTT. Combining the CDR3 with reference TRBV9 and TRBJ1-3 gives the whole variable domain DSGVTQTPKHLITATGQRVTLRCSPRSGDLSVYWYQQSLDQGLQFLIQYYNGEERAKGNILERFSAQQFPDLHSELNLSSLELGDSALYFCASSVGGGSSGNTIYFGEGSWLTVV.

This CDR3 is CATSRERGPTEAFF. For the CDR3, the DNA is TGTGCCACCAGCAGAGAAAGAGGGCCCACTGAAGCTTTCTTT. This chain uses TRBV15 with TRBJ1-1; D remains unclear. Deletions cut 0 bases from V and 4 bases from J, with 9 bases between. Germline lookup yields CDR1 LNHNV and CDR2 YYDKDF (reference sequence). This CDR3 is built from 14 residues.

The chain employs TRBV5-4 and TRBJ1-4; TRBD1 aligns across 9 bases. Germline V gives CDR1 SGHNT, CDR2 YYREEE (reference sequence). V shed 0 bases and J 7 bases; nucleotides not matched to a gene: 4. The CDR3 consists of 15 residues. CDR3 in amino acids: CASSLAGQGVEKLFF. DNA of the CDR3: TGTGCCAGCAGCTTGGCGGGACAGGGCGTTGAAAAACTGTTTTTT.

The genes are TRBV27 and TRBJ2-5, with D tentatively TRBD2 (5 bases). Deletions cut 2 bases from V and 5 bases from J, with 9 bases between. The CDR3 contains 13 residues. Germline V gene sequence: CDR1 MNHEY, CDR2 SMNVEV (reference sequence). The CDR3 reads CASSLLGEETQYF. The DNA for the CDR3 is TGTGCCAGCAGTTTACTTGGGGAGGAGACCCAGTACTTC.

The CDR3 region has the DNA TGTGCCAGCAGTTGGGGACAGAGCGGGTACGAGCAGTACTTC. It translates to CASSWGQSGYEQYF. The J gene is TRBJ2-7, the V gene TRBV27, with D tentatively TRBD1 (7 bases). The V end lost 4 bases, the J end lost 4 bases, and 14 bases lay between the germline ends. The germline CDR1 and CDR2 sequences are MNHEY and SMNVEV (reference sequence). This CDR3 is 14 amino acids long.

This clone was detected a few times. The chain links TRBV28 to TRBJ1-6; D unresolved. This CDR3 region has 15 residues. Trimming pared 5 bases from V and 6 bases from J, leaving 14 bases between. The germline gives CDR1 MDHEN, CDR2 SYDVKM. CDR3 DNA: TGTGCCAGCAGTGCCCCCTTCCAGGTTAATTCACCCCTCCACTTT. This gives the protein CASSAPFQVNSPLHF.

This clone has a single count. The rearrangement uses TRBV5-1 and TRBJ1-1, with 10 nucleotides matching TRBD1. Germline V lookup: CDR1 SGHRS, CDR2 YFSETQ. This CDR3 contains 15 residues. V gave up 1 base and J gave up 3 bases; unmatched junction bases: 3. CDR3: CASSLRGTGDTEAFF. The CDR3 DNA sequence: TGCGCCAGCAGCTTGAGGGGGACAGGGGACACTGAAGCTTTCTTT.

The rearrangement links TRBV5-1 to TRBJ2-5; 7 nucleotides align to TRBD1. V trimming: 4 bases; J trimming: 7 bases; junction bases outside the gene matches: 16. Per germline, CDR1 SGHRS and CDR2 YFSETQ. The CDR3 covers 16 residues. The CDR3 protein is CASSREDRSFLATQYF. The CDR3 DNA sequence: TGCGCCAGCAGCCGCGAGGACAGGAGTTTCTTGGCGACCCAGTACTTC.

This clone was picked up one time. The CDR3, as DNA: TGTGCCAGCAGCGGGTCGACAGGGGTTAGGGAGACCCAGTACTTC. Its translation: CASSGSTGVRETQYF. The chain carries TRBV7-6 and TRBJ2-5, with TRBD1 matching over 8 bases. CDR1 SGHVS and CDR2 FNYEAQ come from the germline V gene. This CDR3 has 15 residues. V lost 5 bases, J lost 5 bases, and 10 bases stayed unmatched.

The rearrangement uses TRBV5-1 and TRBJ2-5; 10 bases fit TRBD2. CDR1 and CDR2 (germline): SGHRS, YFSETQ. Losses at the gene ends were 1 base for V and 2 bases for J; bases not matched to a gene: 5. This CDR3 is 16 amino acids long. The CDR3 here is CASSLKTSGDQETQYF. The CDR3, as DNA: TGCGCCAGCAGCTTGAAAACTAGCGGGGATCAAGAGACCCAGTACTTC.

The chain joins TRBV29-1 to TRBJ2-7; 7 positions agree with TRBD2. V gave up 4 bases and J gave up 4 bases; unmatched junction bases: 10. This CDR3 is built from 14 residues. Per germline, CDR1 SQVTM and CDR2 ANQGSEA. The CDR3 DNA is TGCAGCGTTGTCATGTGGGGGAGGGAGTACGAGCAGTACTTC. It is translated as CSVVMWGREYEQYF.

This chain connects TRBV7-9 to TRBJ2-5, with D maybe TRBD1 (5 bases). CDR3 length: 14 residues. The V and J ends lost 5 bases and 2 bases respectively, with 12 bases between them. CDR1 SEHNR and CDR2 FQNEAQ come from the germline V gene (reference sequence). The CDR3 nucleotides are TGTGCCAGCAGCGCCAAGGACATTCAAGAGACCCAGTACTTC. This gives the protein CASSAKDIQETQYF.

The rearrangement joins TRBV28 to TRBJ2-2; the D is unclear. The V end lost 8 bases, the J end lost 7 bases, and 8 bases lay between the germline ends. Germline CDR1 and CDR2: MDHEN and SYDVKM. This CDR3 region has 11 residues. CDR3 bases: TGTGCCAGCGGCCCCTTCGGGGAGCTGTTTTTT. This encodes CASGPFGELFF.

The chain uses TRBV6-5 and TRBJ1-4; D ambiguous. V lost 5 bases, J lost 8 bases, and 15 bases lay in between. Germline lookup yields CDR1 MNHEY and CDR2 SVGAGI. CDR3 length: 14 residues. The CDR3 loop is CASSIAAGGEKLFF. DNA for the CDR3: TGTGCCAGCAGTATTGCGGCTGGTGGAGAAAAACTGTTTTTT.

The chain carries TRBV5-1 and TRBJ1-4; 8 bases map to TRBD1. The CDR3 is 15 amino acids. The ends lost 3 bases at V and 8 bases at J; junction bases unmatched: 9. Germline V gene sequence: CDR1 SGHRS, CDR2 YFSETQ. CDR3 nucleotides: TGCGCCAGCAGCTGGACCGGGACAGGAACCGAAAAACTGTTTTTT. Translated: CASSWTGTGTEKLFF.

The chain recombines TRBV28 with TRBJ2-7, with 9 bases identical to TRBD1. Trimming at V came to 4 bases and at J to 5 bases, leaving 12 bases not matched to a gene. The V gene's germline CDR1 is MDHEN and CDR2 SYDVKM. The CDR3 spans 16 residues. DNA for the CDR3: TGTGCCAGCAGTTCATCAGGAGCGGACAGGGGAGACGAGCAGTACTTC. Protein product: CASSSSGADRGDEQYF.

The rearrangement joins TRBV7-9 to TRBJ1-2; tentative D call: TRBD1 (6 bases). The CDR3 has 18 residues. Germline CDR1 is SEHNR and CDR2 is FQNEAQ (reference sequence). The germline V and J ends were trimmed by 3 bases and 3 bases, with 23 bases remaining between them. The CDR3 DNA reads TGTGCCAGCAGCTTCCGCGGGGGCGACACCGGGGAGCACTATGGCTACACCTTC. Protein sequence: CASSFRGGDTGEHYGYTF.

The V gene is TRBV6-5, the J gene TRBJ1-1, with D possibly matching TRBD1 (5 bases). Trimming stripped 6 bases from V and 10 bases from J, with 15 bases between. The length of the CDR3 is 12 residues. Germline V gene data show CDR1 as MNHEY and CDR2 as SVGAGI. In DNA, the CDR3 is TGTGCCAGCAGAATTTCACAGGAGGGAGCTTTCTTT. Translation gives CASRISQEGAFF.

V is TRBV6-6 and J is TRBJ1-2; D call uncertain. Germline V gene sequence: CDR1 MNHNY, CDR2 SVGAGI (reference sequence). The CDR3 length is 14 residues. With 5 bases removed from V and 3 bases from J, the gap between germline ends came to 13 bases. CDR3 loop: CASSPVVGDYGYTF. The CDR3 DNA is TGTGCCAGCAGTCCCGTGGTGGGAGACTATGGCTACACCTTC.

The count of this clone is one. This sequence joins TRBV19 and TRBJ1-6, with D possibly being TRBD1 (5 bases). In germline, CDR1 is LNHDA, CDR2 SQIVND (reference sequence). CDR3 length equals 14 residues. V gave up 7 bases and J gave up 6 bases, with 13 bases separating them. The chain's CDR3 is CASNMGLLNSPLHF. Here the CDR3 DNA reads TGTGCCAGTAACATGGGGCTGCTTAATTCACCCCTCCACTTT. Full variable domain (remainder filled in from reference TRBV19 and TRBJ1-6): DGGITQSPKYLFRKEGQNVTLSCEQNLNHDAMYWYRQDPGQGLRLIYYSQIVNDFQKGDIAEGYSVSREKKESFPLTVTSAQKNPTAFYLCASNMGLLNSPLHFGNGTRLTVT.

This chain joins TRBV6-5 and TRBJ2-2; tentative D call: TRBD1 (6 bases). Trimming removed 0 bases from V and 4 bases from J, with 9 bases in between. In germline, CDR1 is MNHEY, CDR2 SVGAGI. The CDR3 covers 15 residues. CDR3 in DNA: TGTGCCAGCAGTTACTCCCAGGGGTCCACCGGGGAGCTGTTTTTT. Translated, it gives CASSYSQGSTGELFF.

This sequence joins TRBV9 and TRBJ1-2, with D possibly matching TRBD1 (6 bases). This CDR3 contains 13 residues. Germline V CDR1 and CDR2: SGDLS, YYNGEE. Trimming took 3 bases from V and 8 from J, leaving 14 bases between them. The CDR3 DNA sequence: TGTGCCAGCAGCGATAGCGGGGGGCAGGGCTACACCTTC. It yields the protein CASSDSGGQGYTF. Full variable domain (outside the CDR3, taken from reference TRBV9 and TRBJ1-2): DSGVTQTPKHLITATGQRVTLRCSPRSGDLSVYWYQQSLDQGLQFLIQYYNGEERAKGNILERFSAQQFPDLHSELNLSSLELGDSALYFCASSDSGGQGYTFGSGTRLTVV.